This T cell receptor beta chain was retrieved from a study of T cell repertoires in cytomegalovirus infection. Study background: Carrying CMV and the relevant HLA type showed in public TCR beta signatures. Study-wide findings and caveats: The study identified carriers of CMV plus the relevant HLA from cumulative public TCR beta family frequency.

TCRdb itself ran the reads through MiXCR, one entry per CDR3 protein. Of 350,000 to 500,000 distinct CDR3 sequences in the sample, about 33% were seen once. Concerning this clonotype itself: The target antigen is unknown.

This CDR3 has 15 amino acids. Trimming pared 1 base from V and 6 bases from J, leaving 13 bases between. Germline loops: CDR1 MDHEN, CDR2 SYDVKM. This chain links TRBV28 with TRBJ2-1, with D unresolved. The specimen was PBMCs. This TCR was recovered from a human donor in good health (CMV status not recorded). Some clones in this sample may be carry-over from other donors' samples. The CDR3, as DNA: TGTGCCAGCAGTTTATCATCCCCTGCTCCCAATGAGCAGTTCTTC. Protein product: CASSLSSPAPNEQFF.